Below are 16 T cell receptor beta chains sequenced from a single sample in a study of CDR3 diversity in severe acne. TCRdb redid the calling of the PCR reads with MiXCR, one entry per CDR3 protein. The table records over 100,000 distinct CDR3 sequences, around 53% of them present only once. The sequenced sample consisted of blood. These receptors came from a male donor with acne.

Comments on this clonotype: This may stem from a read error, because a much larger clone lies one nucleotide away. The chain has TRBV7-6 and TRBJ1-5; a possible D gene is TRBD1 (6 bases). This CDR3 is built from 12 residues. CDR1 is SGHVS and CDR2 is FNYEAQ in the germline V gene. The CDR3 DNA reads as TGTGCCAGCGGCTTAGGACAGCAGCCCCAGCATTTT. Translated, it gives CASGLGQQPQHF.

The chain carries TRBV28 and TRBJ1-2; no definite D call. The CDR3 covers 13 residues. V was trimmed by 10 bases and J by 3 bases, leaving 15 bases between them. Germline assignment: CDR1 MDHEN and CDR2 SYDVKM. The CDR3 loop reads CATTVPFYYGYTF. The CDR3 region has the DNA TGTGCCACCACAGTACCCTTTTACTATGGCTACACCTTC.

This clonotype has at least ten counts. The junction departs from germline at one end; a sequencing error may be responsible. The V gene is TRBV2, the J gene TRBJ2-7; a weak D match, TRBD1 (5 bases). The CDR3 sequence is 12 residues long. CDR1 is SNHLY and CDR2 is FYNNEI in the germline V gene. CDR3 residues: CASSVTATERYF. CDR3 nucleotides: TGTGCCAGCAGTGTTACAGCGACAGAGCGGTACTTC.

V is TRBV2 and J is TRBJ1-1; 9 bases line up with TRBD1. Per the germline V gene, CDR1 is SNHLY and CDR2 is FYNNEI. V shed 9 bases, J shed 6 bases, and the junction held 8 bases outside the gene matches. The CDR3 sequence is 13 residues long. The CDR3 loop reads CARERGQGSEAFF. The CDR3 bases are TGTGCCAGGGAGAGGGGACAGGGTTCTGAAGCTTTCTTT.

This chain links TRBV20-1 with TRBJ2-1; 12 bases map to TRBD1. Germline CDR1 and CDR2: DFQATT and SNEGSKA (reference sequence). V gave up 6 bases and J gave up 6 bases; unmatched junction bases: 6. The CDR3 has 14 residues. The CDR3 is CSARDRGLGNEQFF. CDR3 sequence (DNA): TGCAGTGCGAGGGACAGGGGGCTAGGCAATGAGCAGTTCTTC.

This clonotype was recorded a few times. The chain has TRBV2 and TRBJ2-5; no definite D call. The CDR3 covers 13 residues. V was pared by 9 bases and J by 4 bases, with 15 bases between. CDR1 is SNHLY, CDR2 FYNNEI, per germline. CDR3 residues: CARDTALGETQYF. CDR3 coding DNA: TGTGCCAGAGACACCGCGCTCGGAGAGACCCAGTACTTC.

The chain carries TRBV15 and TRBJ2-7; TRBD1 matches at 8 bases. CDR1 LNHNV and CDR2 YYDKDF come from the germline V gene (reference sequence). This CDR3 is built from 18 residues. Losses at the gene ends were 1 base for V and 6 bases for J; bases not matched to a gene: 17. The CDR3 sequence is CATSRVGKHGQGGSEQYF. CDR3 bases: TGTGCCACCAGCAGAGTCGGGAAACATGGACAGGGTGGGAGCGAGCAGTACTTC.

This clonotype was counted many times. The V gene is TRBV5-1, the J gene TRBJ1-1; TRBD1 matches 7 bases. Germline assignment: CDR1 SGHRS and CDR2 YFSETQ. The CDR3 length is 14 residues. V was clipped by 5 bases and J by 4 bases; unmatched bases: 8. CDR3 nucleotides: TGCGCCAGCAGTAGGGCAGAGGGGGCCACTGAAGCTTTCTTT. Protein sequence: CASSRAEGATEAFF. Variable domain in full (rest from reference TRBV5-1 and TRBJ1-1): KAGVTQTPRYLIKTRGQQVTLSCSPISGHRSVSWYQQTPGQGLQFLFEYFSETQRNKGNFPGRFSGRQFSNSRSEMNVSTLELGDSALYLCASSRAEGATEAFFGQGTRLTVV.

In this sample, this clonotype turned up many times. J is TRBJ1-1 and V is TRBV28; no clear D. CDR1 is MDHEN, CDR2 SYDVKM, per germline. The CDR3 has 12 residues. The ends were cut back, 2 bases at V and 8 bases at J, with 9 bases in the middle. The CDR3 sequence is CASSLGTREAFF. DNA for the CDR3: TGTGCCAGCAGTTTAGGTACAAGGGAAGCTTTCTTT.

This clonotype has just a few counts. The chain carries TRBV4-3 and TRBJ2-1; 10 bases line up with TRBD2. Germline trimming cut 1 base from V and 6 bases from J; bases unmatched to any gene: 9. The CDR3 has 17 amino acids. Germline lookup yields CDR1 LGHNA and CDR2 YSLEER. The CDR3 is CASSQVGLAGDRNEQFF. In DNA form, the CDR3 reads TGCGCCAGCAGCCAAGTTGGGCTAGCGGGAGATCGCAATGAGCAGTTCTTC.

About this clonotype: An end of the junction does not agree with germline; a read error may underlie this. The CDR3 DNA reads as TGCGCCCGCAGTGACTACGGGCAGTACTTC. It encodes CARSDYGQYF. The V and J genes are TRBV10-2 and TRBJ2-7; maybe TRBD2 (5 bases). Germline CDR1 reads WSHSY; CDR2 reads SAAADI. This CDR3 has 10 amino acids.

The chain combines TRBV24-1 with TRBJ2-5; D gene ambiguous. Per germline, CDR1 KGHDR and CDR2 SFDVKD. The germline V and J ends were trimmed by 11 bases and 5 bases, with 11 bases remaining between them. CDR3 length: 11 amino acids. The CDR3: CASIEGETQYF. The CDR3 DNA sequence: TGTGCCAGCATCGAAGGGGAGACCCAGTACTTC.

The chain carries TRBV20-1 and TRBJ1-2, with TRBD1 matching 9 bases. The junction had 9 bases not matched to a gene; V was cut back by 3 bases and J by 4 bases. Germline assignment: CDR1 DFQATT and CDR2 SNEGSKA (reference sequence). The CDR3 contains 15 residues. The CDR3 coding sequence is TGCAGTGCTAGGACCGCCGGGACAGGGTCCTATGGCTACACCTTC. This gives the protein CSARTAGTGSYGYTF.

The chain links TRBV7-2 to TRBJ2-1, with 11 positions matching TRBD2. The germline gives CDR1 SGHTA, CDR2 FQGNSA. The length of the CDR3 is 14 residues. J lost 7 bases, V lost 4 bases, and 3 bases had no gene match. The CDR3 DNA sequence: TGTGCCAGCAGCTCACTAGCGGGAGCAAATGAGCAGTTCTTC. It translates to CASSSLAGANEQFF.

The J gene is TRBJ2-1, the V gene TRBV5-6; maybe TRBD2 (6 bases). Germline CDR1 is SGHDT and CDR2 is YYEEEE. V lost 2 bases and J lost 0, with 18 bases in between. The CDR3 spans 18 residues. The CDR3 region has the DNA TGTGCCAGCAGCTTTAGATTGCGGGGAACGAGCTCCTACAATGAGCAGTTCTTC. Its protein product is CASSFRLRGTSSYNEQFF.

V gene TRBV10-1 combines with J gene TRBJ1-3; TRBD1 is a possible D gene (5 bases). V lost 6 bases and J 1 base, leaving 16 bases between the germline ends. The CDR3 is made up of 16 amino acids. From germline, CDR1 is WNHNN and CDR2 SYGVQD (reference sequence). The CDR3 DNA is TGCGCCAGCAGCGATCAGGGAATCCGTTCTGGAAACACCATATATTTT. Translated, it gives CASSDQGIRSGNTIYF.